The source of this T cell receptor (beta chain) is a study of cytomegalovirus exposure and HLA in healthy donors. Study details: Across 350 to 500 genotyped donors, 65% to 90% landed in the Caucasian-associated ancestry cluster.

This clone appeared once. The PCR contained 60 Vbeta and 13 Jbeta primers. Method: immunoSEQ multiplex PCR; TCRdb's copy keeps in-frame clones and lacks some. The sample consists of about 170,000 clones, 85% of them appearing once. V lost 6 bases to trimming and J lost 7 bases, with 15 bases between them. The CDR3 length is 14 residues. Germline V gene sequence: CDR1 MDHEN, CDR2 SYDVKM. The genes are TRBV28 and TRBJ1-4; no firm D call. This TCR came from a boy younger than 10 in good health and CMV-seronegative. The sample comprised PBMCs. The CDR3, as DNA: TGTGCCAGCAGCCCGGGTCCCCTGCCTGAAAAACTGTTTTTT. It translates to CASSPGPLPEKLFF.